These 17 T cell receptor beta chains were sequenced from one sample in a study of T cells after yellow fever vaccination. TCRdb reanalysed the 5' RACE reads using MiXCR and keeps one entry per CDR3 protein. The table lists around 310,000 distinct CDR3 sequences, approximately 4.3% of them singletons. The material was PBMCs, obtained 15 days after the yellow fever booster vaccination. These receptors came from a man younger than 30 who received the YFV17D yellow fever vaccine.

Here the CDR3 reads CASSSSRGAGEQYV. CDR3 DNA: TGTGCCAGCAGTTCGTCCCGGGGGGCGGGCGAGCAGTACGTC. This chain joins TRBV12-3 or TRBV12-4 and TRBJ2-7; TRBD2 might be the D (7 bases). V was cut by 4 bases and J by 6 bases, with 16 bases left in between. There are 14 residues in the CDR3.

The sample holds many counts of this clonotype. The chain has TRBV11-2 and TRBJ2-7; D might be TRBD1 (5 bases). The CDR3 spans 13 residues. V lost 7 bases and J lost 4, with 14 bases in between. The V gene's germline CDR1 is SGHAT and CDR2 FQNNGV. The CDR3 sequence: CASTKTAGYEQYV. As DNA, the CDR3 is TGTGCCAGCACGAAGACAGCCGGGTACGAGCAGTACGTC.

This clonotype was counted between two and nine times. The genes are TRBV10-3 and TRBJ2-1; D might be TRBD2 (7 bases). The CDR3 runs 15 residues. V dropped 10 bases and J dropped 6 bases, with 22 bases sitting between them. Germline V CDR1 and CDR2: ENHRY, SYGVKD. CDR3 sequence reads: CASGGIRGVLNEQFF. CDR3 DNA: TGTGCCAGCGGGGGCATAAGGGGGGTCCTCAATGAGCAGTTCTTC.

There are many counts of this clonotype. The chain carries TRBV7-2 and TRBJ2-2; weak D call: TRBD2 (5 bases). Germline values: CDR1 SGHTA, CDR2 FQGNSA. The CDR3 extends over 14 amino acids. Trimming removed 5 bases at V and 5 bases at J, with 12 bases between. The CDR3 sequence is CASSIGWETGELFF. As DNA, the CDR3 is TGTGCCAGCAGCATCGGGTGGGAGACCGGGGAGCTGTTTTTT.

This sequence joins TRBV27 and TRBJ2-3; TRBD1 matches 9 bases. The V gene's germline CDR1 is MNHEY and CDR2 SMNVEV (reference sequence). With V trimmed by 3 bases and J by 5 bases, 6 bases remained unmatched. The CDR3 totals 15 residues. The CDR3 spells CASSFTGGSGDTQYF. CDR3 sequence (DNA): TGTGCCAGCAGTTTCACAGGGGGCTCTGGAGATACGCAGTATTTT.

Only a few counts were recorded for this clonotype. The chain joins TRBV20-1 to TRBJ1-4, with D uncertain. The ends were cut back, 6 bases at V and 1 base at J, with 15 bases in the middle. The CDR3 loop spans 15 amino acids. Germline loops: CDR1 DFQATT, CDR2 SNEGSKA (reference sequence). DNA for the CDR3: TGCAGTGCCACTACGATTGGGGTAACTAATGAAAAACTGTTTTTT. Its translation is CSATTIGVTNEKLFF.

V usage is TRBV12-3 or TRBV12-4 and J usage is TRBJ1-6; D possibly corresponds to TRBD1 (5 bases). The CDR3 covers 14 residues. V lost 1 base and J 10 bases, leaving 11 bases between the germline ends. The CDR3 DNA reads TGTGCCAGCAGTTTAGACTTAGGGACCTCACCCCTCCACTTT. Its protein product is CASSLDLGTSPLHF.

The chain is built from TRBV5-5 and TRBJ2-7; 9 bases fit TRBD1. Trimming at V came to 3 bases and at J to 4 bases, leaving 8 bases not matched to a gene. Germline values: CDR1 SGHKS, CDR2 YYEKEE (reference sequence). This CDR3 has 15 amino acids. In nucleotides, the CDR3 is TGTGCCAGCAGCTCACCGGGACAGGGTCGGTACGAGCAGTACGTC. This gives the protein CASSSPGQGRYEQYV.

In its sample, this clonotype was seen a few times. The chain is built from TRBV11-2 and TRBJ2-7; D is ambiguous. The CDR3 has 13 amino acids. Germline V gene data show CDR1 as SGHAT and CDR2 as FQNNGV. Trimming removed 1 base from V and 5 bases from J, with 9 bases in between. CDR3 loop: CASSLVLGHEQYV. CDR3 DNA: TGTGCCAGCAGCTTAGTTCTCGGCCACGAGCAGTACGTC.

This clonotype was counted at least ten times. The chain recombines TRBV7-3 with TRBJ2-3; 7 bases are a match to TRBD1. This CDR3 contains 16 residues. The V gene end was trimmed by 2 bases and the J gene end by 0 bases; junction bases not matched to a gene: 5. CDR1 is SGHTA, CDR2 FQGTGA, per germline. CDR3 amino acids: CASSLEGRGSTDTQYF. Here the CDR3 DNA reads TGTGCCAGCAGCTTAGAGGGCAGGGGGAGCACAGATACGCAGTATTTT.

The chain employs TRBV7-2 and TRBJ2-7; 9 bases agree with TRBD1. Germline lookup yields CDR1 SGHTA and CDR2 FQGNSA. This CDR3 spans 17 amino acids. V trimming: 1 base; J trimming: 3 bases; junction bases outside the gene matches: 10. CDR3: CASSLVPIGQGNYEQYV. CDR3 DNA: TGTGCCAGCAGCTTAGTCCCGATTGGACAGGGGAACTACGAGCAGTACGTC.

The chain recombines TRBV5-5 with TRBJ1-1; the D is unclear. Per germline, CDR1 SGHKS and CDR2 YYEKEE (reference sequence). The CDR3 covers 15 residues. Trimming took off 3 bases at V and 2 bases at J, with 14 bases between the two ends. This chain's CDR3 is CASSWAAGVNTEAFF. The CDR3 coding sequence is TGTGCCAGCAGCTGGGCGGCCGGGGTAAACACTGAAGCTTTCTTT.

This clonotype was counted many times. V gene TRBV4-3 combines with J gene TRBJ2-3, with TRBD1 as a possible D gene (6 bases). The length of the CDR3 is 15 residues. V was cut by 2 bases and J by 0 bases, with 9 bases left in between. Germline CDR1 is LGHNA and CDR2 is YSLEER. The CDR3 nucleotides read TGCGCCAGCAGCCAACAGGGGAGAAGCACAGATACGCAGTATTTT. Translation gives CASSQQGRSTDTQYF.

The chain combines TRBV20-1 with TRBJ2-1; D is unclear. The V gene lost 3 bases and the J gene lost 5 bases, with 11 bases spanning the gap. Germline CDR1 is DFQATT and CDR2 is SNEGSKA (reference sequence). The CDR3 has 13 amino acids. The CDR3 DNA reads TGCAGTGCTAGTGAGACTGCCGACAATGAGCAGTTCTTC. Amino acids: CSASETADNEQFF.

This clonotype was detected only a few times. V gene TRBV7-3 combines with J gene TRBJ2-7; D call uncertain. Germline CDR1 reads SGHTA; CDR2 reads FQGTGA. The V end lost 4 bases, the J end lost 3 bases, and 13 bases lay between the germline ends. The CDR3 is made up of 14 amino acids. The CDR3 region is CASSYKGPGYEQYV. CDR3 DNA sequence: TGTGCCAGCAGCTACAAGGGTCCAGGCTACGAGCAGTACGTC.

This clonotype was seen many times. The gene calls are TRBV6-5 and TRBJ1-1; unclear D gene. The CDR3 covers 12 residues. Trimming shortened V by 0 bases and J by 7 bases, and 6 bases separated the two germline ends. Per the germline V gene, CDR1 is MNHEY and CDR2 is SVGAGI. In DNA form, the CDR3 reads TGTGCCAGCAGTTACTCCGGCGGTGAAGCTTTCTTT. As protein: CASSYSGGEAFF.

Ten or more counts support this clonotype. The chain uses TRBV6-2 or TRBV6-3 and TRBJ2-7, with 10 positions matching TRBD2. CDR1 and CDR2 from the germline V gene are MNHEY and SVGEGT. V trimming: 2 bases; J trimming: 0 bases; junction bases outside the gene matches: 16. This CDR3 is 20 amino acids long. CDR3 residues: CASSYPQRGGPVSSSYEQYV. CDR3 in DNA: TGTGCCAGCAGTTACCCTCAGCGGGGGGGCCCAGTTTCTAGCTCCTACGAGCAGTACGTC.